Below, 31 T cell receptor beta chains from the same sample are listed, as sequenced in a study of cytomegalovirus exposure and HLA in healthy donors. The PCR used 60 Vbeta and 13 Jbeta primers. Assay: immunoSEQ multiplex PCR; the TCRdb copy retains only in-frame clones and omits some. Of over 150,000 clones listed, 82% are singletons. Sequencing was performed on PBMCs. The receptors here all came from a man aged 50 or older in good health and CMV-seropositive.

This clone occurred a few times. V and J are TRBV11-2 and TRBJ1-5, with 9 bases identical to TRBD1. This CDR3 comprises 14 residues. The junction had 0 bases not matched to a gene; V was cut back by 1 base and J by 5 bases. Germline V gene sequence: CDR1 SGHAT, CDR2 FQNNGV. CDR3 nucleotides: TGTGCCAGCAGCTTAGGGACAGGGGATCAGCCCCAGCATTTT. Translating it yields CASSLGTGDQPQHF.

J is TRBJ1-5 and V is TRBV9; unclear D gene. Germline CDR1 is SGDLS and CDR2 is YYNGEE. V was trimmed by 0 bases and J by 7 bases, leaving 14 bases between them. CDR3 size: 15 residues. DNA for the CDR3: TGTGCCAGCAGCGTAGGTCAGAACCCCTTACAGCCCCAGCATTTT. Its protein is CASSVGQNPLQPQHF. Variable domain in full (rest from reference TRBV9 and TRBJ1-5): DSGVTQTPKHLITATGQRVTLRCSPRSGDLSVYWYQQSLDQGLQFLIQYYNGEERAKGNILERFSAQQFPDLHSELNLSSLELGDSALYFCASSVGQNPLQPQHFGDGTRLSIL.

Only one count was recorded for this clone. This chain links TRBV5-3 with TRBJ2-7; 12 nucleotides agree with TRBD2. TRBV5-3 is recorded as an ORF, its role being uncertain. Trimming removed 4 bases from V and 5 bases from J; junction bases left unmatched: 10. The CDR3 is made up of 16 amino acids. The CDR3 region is CARSARTSGALDEQYF. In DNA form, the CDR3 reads TGTGCCAGAAGCGCCCGGACTAGCGGGGCACTCGACGAGCAGTACTTC.

This CDR3 is CASSPSGGTPNEKLFF. As DNA, the CDR3 is TGTGCCAGCAGTCCGAGTGGCGGCACCCCTAATGAAAAACTGTTTTTT. The chain is built from TRBV28 and TRBJ1-4; D remains unclear. This CDR3 contains 16 residues. The V end lost 5 bases, the J end lost 3 bases, and 16 bases lay between the germline ends. CDR1 is MDHEN and CDR2 is SYDVKM in the germline V gene.

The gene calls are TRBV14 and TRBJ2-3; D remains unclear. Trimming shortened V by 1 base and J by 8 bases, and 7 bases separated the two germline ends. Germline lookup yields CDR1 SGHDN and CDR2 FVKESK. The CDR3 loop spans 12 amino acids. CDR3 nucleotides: TGTGCCAGCAGCCAAGGTCGAGGTACGCAGTATTTT. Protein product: CASSQGRGTQYF.

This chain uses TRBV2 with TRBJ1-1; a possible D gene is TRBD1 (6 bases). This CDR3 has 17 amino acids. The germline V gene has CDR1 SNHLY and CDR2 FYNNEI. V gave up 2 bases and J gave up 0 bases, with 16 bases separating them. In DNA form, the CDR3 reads TGTGCCAGCAGTGAACCCAAAGGGGGGGATATGAACACTGAAGCTTTCTTT. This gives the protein CASSEPKGGDMNTEAFF.

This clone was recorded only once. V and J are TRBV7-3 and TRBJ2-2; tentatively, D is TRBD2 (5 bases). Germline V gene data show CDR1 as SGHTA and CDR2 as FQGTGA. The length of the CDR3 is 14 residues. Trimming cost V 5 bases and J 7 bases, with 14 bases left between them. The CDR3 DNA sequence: TGTGCCAGCAGCGCGAGCGGCCCTCACGGGGAGCTGTTTTTT. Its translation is CASSASGPHGELFF.

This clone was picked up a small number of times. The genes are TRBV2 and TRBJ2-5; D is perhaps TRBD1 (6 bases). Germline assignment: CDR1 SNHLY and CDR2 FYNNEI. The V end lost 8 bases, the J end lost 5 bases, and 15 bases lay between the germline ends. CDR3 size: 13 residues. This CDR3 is CASLLQGTETQYF. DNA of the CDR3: TGTGCCAGCCTTCTACAGGGCACCGAGACCCAGTACTTC.

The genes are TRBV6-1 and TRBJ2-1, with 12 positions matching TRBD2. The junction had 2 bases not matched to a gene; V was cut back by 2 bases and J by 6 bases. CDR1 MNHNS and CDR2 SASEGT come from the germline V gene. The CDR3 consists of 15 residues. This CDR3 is CASSETSGGPNEQFF. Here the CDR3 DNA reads TGTGCCAGCAGTGAAACTAGCGGGGGGCCCAATGAGCAGTTCTTC.

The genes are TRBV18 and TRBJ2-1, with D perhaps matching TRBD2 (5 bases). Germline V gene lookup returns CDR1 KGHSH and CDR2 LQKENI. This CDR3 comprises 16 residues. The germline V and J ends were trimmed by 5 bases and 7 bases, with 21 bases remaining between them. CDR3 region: CASSGQLEAAGNEQFF. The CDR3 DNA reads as TGTGCCAGCTCAGGCCAACTAGAGGCCGCCGGAAATGAGCAGTTCTTC.

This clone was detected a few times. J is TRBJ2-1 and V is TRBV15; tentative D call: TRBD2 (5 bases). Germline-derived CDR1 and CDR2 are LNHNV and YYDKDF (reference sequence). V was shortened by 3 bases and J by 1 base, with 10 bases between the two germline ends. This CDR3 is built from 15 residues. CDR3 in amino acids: CATSSTSWSYNEQFF. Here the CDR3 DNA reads TGTGCCACCAGCAGTACTAGTTGGTCCTACAATGAGCAGTTCTTC.

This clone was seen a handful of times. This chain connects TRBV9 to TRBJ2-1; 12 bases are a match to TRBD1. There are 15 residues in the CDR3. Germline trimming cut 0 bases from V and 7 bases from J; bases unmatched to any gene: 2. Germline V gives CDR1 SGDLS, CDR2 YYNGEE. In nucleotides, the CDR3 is TGTGCCAGCAGCGTAGAGGGACAGGGGGCAAATGAGCAGTTCTTC. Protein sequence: CASSVEGQGANEQFF.

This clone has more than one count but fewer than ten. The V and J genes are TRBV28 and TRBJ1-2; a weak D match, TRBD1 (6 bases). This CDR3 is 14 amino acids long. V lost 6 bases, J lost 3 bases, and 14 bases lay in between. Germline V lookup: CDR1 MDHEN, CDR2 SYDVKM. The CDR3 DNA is TGTGCCAGCAGGATCACGCAGGGGCACTATGGCTACACCTTC. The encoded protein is CASRITQGHYGYTF.

The CDR3 region has the DNA TGCGCCAGCAGCCAAGAGGGAGCGGGGGGGCCCTACAATGAGCAGTTCTTC. Protein sequence: CASSQEGAGGPYNEQFF. The chain carries TRBV4-3 and TRBJ2-1; TRBD2 matches at 10 bases. The V gene's germline CDR1 is LGHNA and CDR2 YSLEER. This CDR3 has 17 residues. Trimming removed 0 bases from V and 2 bases from J; junction bases left unmatched: 4.

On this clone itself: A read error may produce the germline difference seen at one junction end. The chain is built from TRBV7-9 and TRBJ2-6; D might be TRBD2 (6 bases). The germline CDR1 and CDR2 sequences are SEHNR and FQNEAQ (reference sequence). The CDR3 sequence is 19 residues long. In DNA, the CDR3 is TGTTCCAGCAGCTCAACCGGGAGCTATTTCTTCTCTGGGGCCAACGTCCTGACTTTC. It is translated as CSSSSTGSYFFSGANVLTF.

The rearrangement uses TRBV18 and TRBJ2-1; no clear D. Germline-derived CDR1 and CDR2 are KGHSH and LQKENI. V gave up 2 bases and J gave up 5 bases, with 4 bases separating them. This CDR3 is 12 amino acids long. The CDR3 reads CASSPANNEQFF. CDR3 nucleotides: TGTGCCAGCTCACCAGCGAACAATGAGCAGTTCTTC.

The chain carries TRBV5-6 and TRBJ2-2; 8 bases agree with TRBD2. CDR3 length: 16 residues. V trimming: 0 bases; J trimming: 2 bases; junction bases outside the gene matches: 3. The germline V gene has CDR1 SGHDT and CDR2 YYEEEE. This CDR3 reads CASSLELAGNTGELFF. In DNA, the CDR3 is TGTGCCAGCAGCTTGGAGCTAGCGGGCAACACCGGGGAGCTGTTTTTT.

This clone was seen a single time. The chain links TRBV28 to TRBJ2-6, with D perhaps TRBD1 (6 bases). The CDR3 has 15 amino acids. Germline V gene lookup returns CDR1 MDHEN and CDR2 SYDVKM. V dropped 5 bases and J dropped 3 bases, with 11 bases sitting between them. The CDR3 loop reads CASSHGQFGANVLTF. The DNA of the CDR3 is TGTGCCAGCAGTCACGGACAGTTTGGGGCCAACGTCCTGACTTTC.

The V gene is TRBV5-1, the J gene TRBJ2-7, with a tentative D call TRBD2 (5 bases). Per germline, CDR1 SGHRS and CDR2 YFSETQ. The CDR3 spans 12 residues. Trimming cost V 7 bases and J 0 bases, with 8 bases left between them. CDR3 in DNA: TGCGCCAGCCGGGGTGACTCCTACGAGCAGTACTTC. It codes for CASRGDSYEQYF.

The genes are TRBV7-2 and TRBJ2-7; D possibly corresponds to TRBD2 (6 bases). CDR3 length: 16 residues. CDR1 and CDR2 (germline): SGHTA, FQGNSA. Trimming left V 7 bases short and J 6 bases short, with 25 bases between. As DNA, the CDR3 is TGTGCCAGCAAGAACCAACCGGGACTGGGTCAGGGCGAGCAGTACTTC. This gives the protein CASKNQPGLGQGEQYF.

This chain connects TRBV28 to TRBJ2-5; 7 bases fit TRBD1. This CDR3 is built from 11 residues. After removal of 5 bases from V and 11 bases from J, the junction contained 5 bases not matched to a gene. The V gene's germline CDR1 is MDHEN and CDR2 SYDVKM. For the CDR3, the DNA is TGTGCCAGCAGTGACAGGGACAGTCAGTACTTC. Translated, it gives CASSDRDSQYF.

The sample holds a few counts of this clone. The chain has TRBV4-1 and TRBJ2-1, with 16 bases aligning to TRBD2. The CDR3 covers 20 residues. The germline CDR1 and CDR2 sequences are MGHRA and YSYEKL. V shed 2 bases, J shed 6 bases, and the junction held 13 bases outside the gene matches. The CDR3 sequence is CASSQTQGLAGGVDGNEQFF. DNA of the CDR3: TGCGCCAGCAGCCAAACCCAGGGACTAGCGGGAGGGGTTGATGGCAATGAGCAGTTCTTC.

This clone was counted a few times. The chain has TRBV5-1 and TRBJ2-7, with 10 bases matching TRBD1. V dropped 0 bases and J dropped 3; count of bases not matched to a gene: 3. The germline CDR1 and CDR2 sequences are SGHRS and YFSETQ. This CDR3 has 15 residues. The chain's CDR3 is CASSLDGTGVYEQYF. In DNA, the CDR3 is TGCGCCAGCAGCTTGGATGGGACAGGGGTCTACGAGCAGTACTTC.

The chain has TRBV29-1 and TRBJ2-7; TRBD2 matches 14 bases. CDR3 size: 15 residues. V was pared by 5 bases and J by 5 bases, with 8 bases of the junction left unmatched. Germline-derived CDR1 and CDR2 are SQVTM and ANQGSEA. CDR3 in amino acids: CSVSGTSGSTNEQYF. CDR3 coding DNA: TGCAGCGTTTCTGGGACTAGCGGGAGTACGAACGAGCAGTACTTC.

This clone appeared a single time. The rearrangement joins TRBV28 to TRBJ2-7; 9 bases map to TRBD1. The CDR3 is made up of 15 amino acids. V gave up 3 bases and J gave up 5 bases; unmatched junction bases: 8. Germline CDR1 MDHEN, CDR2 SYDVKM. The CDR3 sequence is CASSLPGQGGHEQYF. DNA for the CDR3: TGTGCCAGCAGTTTGCCGGGACAGGGTGGCCACGAGCAGTACTTC.

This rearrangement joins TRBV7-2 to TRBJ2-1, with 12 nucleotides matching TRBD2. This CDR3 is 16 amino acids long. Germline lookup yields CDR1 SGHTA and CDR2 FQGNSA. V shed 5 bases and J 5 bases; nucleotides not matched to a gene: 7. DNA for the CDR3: TGTGCCAGCAGCGAGACTAGCGGGAGTAATCACAATGAGCAGTTCTTC. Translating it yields CASSETSGSNHNEQFF.

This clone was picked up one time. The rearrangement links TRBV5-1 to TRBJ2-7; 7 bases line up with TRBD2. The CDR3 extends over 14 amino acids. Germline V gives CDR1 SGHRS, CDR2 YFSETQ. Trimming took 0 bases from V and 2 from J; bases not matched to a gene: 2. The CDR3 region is CASSLGSGTYEQYF. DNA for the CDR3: TGCGCCAGCAGCTTGGGGAGCGGGACCTACGAGCAGTACTTC.

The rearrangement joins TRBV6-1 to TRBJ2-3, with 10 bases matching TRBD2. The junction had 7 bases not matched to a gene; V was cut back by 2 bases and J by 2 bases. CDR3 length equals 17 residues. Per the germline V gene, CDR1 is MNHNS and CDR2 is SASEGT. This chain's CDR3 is CASSEIRTSGNTDTQYF. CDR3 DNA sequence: TGTGCCAGCAGTGAAATAAGGACTAGCGGAAACACAGATACGCAGTATTTT.

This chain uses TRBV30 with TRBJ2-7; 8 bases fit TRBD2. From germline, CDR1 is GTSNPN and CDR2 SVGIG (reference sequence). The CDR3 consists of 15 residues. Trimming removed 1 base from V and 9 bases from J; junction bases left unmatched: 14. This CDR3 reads CAWSGGLGRTLGQYF. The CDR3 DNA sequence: TGTGCCTGGAGTGGGGGACTAGGTAGGACTCTAGGGCAGTACTTC. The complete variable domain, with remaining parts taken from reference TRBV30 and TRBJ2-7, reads SQTIHQWPATLVQPVGSPLSLECTVEGTSNPNLYWYRQAAGRGLQLLFYSVGIGQISSEVPQNLSASRPQDRQFILSSKKLLLSDSGFYLCAWSGGLGRTLGQYFGPGTRLTVT.

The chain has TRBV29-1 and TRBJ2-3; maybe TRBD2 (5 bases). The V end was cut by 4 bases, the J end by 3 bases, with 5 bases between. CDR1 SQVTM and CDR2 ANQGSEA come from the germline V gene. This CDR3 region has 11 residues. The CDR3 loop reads CSVAGTDTQYF. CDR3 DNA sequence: TGCAGCGTTGCGGGGACAGATACGCAGTATTTT.

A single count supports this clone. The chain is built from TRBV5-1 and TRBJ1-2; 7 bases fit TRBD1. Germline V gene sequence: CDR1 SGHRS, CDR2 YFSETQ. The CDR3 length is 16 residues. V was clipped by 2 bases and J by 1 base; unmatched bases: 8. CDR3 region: CASSLGQEGNNYGYTF. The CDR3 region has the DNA TGCGCCAGCAGCTTAGGACAGGAGGGGAATAACTATGGCTACACCTTC.